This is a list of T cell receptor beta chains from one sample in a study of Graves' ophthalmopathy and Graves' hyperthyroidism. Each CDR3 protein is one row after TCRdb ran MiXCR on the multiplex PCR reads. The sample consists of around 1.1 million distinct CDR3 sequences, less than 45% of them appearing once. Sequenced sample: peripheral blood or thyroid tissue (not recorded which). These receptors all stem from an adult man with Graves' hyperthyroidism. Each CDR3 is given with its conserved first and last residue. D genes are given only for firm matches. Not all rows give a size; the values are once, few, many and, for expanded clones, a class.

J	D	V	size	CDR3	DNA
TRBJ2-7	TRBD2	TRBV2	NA	CASSEASGGRAYEQYF	TGTGCCAGCAGTGAAGCTAGCGGGGGACGGGCCTACGAGCAGTACTTC
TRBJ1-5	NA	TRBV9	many	CASGGGSNQPQHF	TGTGCCAGCGGGGGGGGAAGCAATCAGCCCCAGCATTTT
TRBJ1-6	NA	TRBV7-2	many	CASSPNNNSPLHF	TGTGCCAGCAGCCCCAATAATAATTCACCCCTCCACTTT
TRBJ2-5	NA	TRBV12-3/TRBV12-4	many	CASTLRGTQETQYF	TGTGCCAGCACCCTGAGGGGGACCCAAGAGACCCAGTACTTC
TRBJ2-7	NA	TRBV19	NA	CASSIGQRASYEQYF	TGTGCCAGTAGTATTGGACAGAGGGCCTCCTACGAGCAGTACTTC
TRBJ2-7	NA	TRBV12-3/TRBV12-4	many	CASSLLRAREQYF	TGTGCCAGCAGTTTACTGCGGGCGCGCGAGCAGTACTTC
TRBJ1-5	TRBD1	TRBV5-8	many	CASAPGTGTYSNQPQHF	TGTGCCAGCGCTCCGGGGACAGGAACGTATAGCAATCAGCCCCAGCATTTT
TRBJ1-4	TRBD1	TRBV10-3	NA	CASSLVSGGRRNEKLFF	TGTGCCAGCAGTTTAGTCTCAGGGGGCCGCCGTAATGAAAAACTGTTTTTT
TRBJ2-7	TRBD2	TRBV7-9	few	CASSAAAGPYEQYF	TGTGCCAGCAGCGCGGCAGCGGGGCCCTACGAGCAGTACTTC
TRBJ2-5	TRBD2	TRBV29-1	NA	CSAPGTSGQETQYF	TGCAGCGCCCCTGGGACTAGCGGTCAAGAGACCCAGTACTTC
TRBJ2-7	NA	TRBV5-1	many	CASSLDGGRNYEQYF	TGCGCCAGCAGCTTGGACGGCGGGCGAAACTACGAGCAGTACTTC
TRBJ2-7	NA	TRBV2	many	CASSEGQDFSYEQYF	TGTGCCAGCAGTGAAGGACAGGACTTCTCCTACGAGCAGTACTTC
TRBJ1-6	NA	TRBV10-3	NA	CAISEPGTTANSPLHF	TGTGCCATCAGTGAGCCTGGGACAACGGCAAATTCACCCCTCCACTTT
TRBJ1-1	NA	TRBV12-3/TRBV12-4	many	CASRWIGRGNTEAFF	TGTGCCAGCAGGTGGATAGGAAGAGGGAACACTGAAGCTTTCTTT
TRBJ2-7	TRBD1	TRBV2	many	CASRVQGVSSYEQYF	TGTGCCAGCAGAGTACAGGGGGTGAGCTCCTACGAGCAGTACTTC
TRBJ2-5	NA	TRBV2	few	CASNPGQMETQYF	TGTGCCAGCAATCCGGGACAAATGGAGACCCAGTACTTC
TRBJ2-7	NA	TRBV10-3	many	CAISGRRGQAYEQYF	TGTGCCATCAGCGGAAGGAGGGGGCAGGCCTACGAGCAGTACTTC
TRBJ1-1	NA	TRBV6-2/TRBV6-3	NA	CASRTQGPDTEAFF	TGTGCCAGCAGGACACAGGGCCCGGACACTGAAGCTTTCTTT
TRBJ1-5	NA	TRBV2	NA	CASSGPTGRYEQPQHF	TGTGCCAGCAGTGGACCGACAGGCCGATACGAGCAGCCCCAGCATTTT
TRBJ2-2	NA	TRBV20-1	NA	CSARGNGLSGGLFF	TGCAGTGCTAGAGGGAACGGATTATCCGGGGGGCTGTTTTTT
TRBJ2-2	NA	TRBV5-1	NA	CASSAELYGSGELFF	TGCGCCAGCAGCGCCGAGTTATACGGGTCCGGGGAGCTGTTTTTT
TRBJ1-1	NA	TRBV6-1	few	CASSATGFDTEAFF	TGTGCCAGCAGTGCTACAGGGTTTGACACTGAAGCTTTCTTT
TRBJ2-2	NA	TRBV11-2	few	CASSLNGNKNTGELFF	TGTGCCAGCAGCTTAAACGGGAACAAGAACACCGGGGAGCTGTTTTTT
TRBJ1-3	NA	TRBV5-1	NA	CASSPGPAYSGNTIYF	TGCGCCAGCAGCCCAGGGCCTGCCTACTCTGGAAACACCATATATTTT
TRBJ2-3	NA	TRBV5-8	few	CASSLVSTDTQYF	TGTGCCAGCAGCTTGGTCAGCACAGATACGCAGTATTTT
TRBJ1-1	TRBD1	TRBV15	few	CATSRLDRVEAFF	TGTGCCACCAGCAGACTGGACAGGGTCGAGGCTTTCTTT
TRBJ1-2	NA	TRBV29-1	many	CSDLTARGYTF	TGCAGCGACCTGACAGCGCGTGGCTACACCTTC
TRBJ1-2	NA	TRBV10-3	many	CAISESSRNNYGYTF	TGTGCCATCAGTGAGTCGTCCAGGAACAACTATGGCTACACCTTC
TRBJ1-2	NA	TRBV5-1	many	CASSGAQAFDGYTF	TGCGCCAGCAGCGGCGCACAGGCATTCGACGGCTACACCTTC
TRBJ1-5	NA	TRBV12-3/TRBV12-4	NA	CASSEMGGSNQPQHF	TGTGCCAGCAGTGAAATGGGCGGTAGCAATCAGCCCCAGCATTTT
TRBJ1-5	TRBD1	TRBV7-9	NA	CASSQGQHQPQHF	TGTGCCAGCAGCCAGGGACAGCATCAGCCCCAGCATTTT